These 17 T cell receptor beta chains were sequenced from one sample in a study of blood T cell repertoires in COVID-19. Clones were read by immunoSEQ multiplex PCR, and TCRdb kept only the in-frame ones, dropping some. This table holds a few hundred thousand clones, approximately 85% found once. The sequenced sample was peripheral blood. These receptors all come from a human donor with COVID-19, enrolled during active disease. The donor label of this sample is uncertain.

This chain joins TRBV2 and TRBJ2-3, with 9 bases matching TRBD2. The J segment lost 5 bases and the V segment lost 6 bases, leaving 9 bases of the junction unmatched. Per the germline V gene, CDR1 is SNHLY and CDR2 is FYNNEI. The CDR3 has 15 residues. The CDR3 nucleotides read TGTGCCAGCAGCGCAATAGCGGGAGCAGTAGATACGCAGTATTTT. Protein sequence: CASSAIAGAVDTQYF.

This clone was seen once. The chain joins TRBV5-1 to TRBJ1-2, with TRBD1 matching over 9 bases. CDR3 size: 15 residues. CDR1 SGHRS and CDR2 YFSETQ come from the germline V gene. V gave up 2 bases and J gave up 8 bases; unmatched junction bases: 10. The CDR3 loop is CASSFDGQGQLGYTF. The CDR3 bases are TGCGCCAGCAGCTTCGACGGACAGGGGCAGTTAGGCTACACCTTC.

This chain uses TRBV29-1 with TRBJ2-1, with a tentative D call TRBD2 (6 bases). Germline assignment: CDR1 SQVTM and CDR2 ANQGSEA. The CDR3 is made up of 12 amino acids. The V and J ends lost 1 base and 10 bases respectively, with 11 bases between them. CDR3 in DNA: TGCAGCGTTGAAGTCGTGGACTACGAGCAGTTCTTC. This sequence encodes CSVEVVDYEQFF.

The CDR3 here is CASTSGQGYEQYF. CDR3 DNA sequence: TGCGCCAGCACCTCCGGACAGGGGTACGAGCAGTACTTC. The rearrangement joins TRBV5-1 to TRBJ2-7, with 9 bases fitting TRBD1. The CDR3 is made up of 13 amino acids. Germline-derived CDR1 and CDR2 are SGHRS and YFSETQ. J gave up 4 bases and V 6 bases, and 5 bases lay outside the gene matches.

This clone came up once. V usage is TRBV3-1 (or the pseudogene TRBV3-2) and J usage is TRBJ1-1; tentative D call: TRBD1 (5 bases). The CDR3 is 12 residues long. V was clipped by 4 bases and J by 4 bases, with 7 bases between them. Germline V gene data show CDR1 as LGHDT and CDR2 as YNNKEL (reference sequence). CDR3 nucleotide sequence: TGTGCCAGCAGCCCGGGGGGCACTGAAGCTTTCTTT. Amino acids: CASSPGGTEAFF.

With respect to this clone: Additional DNA sequences in this sample encode the identical CDR3. The chain is built from TRBV7-3 and TRBJ1-3, with no clear D. The CDR3 covers 15 residues. Trimming cost V 2 bases and J 4 bases, with 12 bases left between them. CDR1 SGHTA and CDR2 FQGTGA come from the germline V gene. CDR3 nucleotides: TGTGCCAGCAGCTTAGATGGGTCCGGGGGAAACACCATATATTTT. This translates into CASSLDGSGGNTIYF.

The V gene is TRBV6-5, the J gene TRBJ2-3; 9 bases are a match to TRBD2. The CDR3 loop spans 15 amino acids. The V gene end was trimmed by 5 bases and the J gene end by 5 bases; junction bases not matched to a gene: 8. Germline V gene lookup returns CDR1 MNHEY and CDR2 SVGAGI. The CDR3 reads CASSLLAGRGDTQYF. In DNA form, the CDR3 reads TGTGCCAGCAGTCTTCTAGCGGGAAGGGGAGATACGCAGTATTTT.

This clone was seen more than once but under ten times. This chain joins TRBV19 and TRBJ2-3, with TRBD2 as a possible D gene (6 bases). The CDR3 spans 19 residues. V was cut by 4 bases and J by 6 bases, with 29 bases left in between. Germline V gives CDR1 LNHDA, CDR2 SQIVND (reference sequence). CDR3 sequence (DNA): TGTGCCAGTAGTACCCAGCGGGCCTCCCAGGGATATGCTTATGATACGCAGTATTTT. This translates into CASSTQRASQGYAYDTQYF. The full variable domain, in which reference TRBV19 and TRBJ2-3 provide the parts outside the CDR3, is DGGITQSPKYLFRKEGQNVTLSCEQNLNHDAMYWYRQDPGQGLRLIYYSQIVNDFQKGDIAEGYSVSREKKESFPLTVTSAQKNPTAFYLCASSTQRASQGYAYDTQYFGPGTRLTVL.

The chain links TRBV3-1 (or the pseudogene TRBV3-2) to TRBJ2-7, with unresolved D. The germline CDR1 and CDR2 sequences are LGHDT and YNNKEL (reference sequence). Trimming took 4 bases from V and 2 from J, leaving 12 bases between them. The CDR3 consists of 14 residues. CDR3 residues: CASSPPGQPYEQYF. In DNA form, the CDR3 reads TGTGCCAGCAGCCCGCCTGGGCAGCCCTACGAGCAGTACTTC.

The rearrangement uses TRBV29-1 and TRBJ2-3; D gene ambiguous. V lost 0 bases to trimming and J lost 8 bases, with 12 bases between them. This CDR3 spans 13 amino acids. The V gene's germline CDR1 is SQVTM and CDR2 ANQGSEA. For the CDR3, the DNA is TGCAGCGTTGAAGATCCGGCCCCGGGTACGCAGTATTTT. Protein product: CSVEDPAPGTQYF.

This rearrangement joins TRBV6-6 to TRBJ1-2, with 7 bases fitting TRBD1. The junction had 20 bases not matched to a gene; V was cut back by 5 bases and J by 8 bases. The CDR3 is 17 residues long. The germline V gene encodes CDR1 MNHNY and CDR2 SVGAGI (reference sequence). As DNA, the CDR3 is TGTGCCAGCAGTCCCTCCTCCGAGGGGGCCCTAGGGAAGGGCTACACCTTC. This codes for CASSPSSEGALGKGYTF.

The chain employs TRBV7-6 and TRBJ1-3, with 8 bases matching TRBD1. The V and J ends lost 2 bases and 0 bases, in that order; junction bases with no gene match: 6. Germline V gives CDR1 SGHVS, CDR2 FNYEAQ. The CDR3 is 17 amino acids. CDR3 sequence (DNA): TGTGCCAGCAGCTTATATACAGGGGGTTACTCTGGAAACACCATATATTTT. Amino acid sequence: CASSLYTGGYSGNTIYF.

This clone has only one observation. The chain links TRBV28 to TRBJ1-5, with D hard to call. Germline CDR1 and CDR2: MDHEN and SYDVKM. Deletions cut 6 bases from V and 0 bases from J, with 9 bases between. CDR3 length: 14 amino acids. The CDR3 bases are TGTGCCAGCAGCCGAGAACTTAGCAATCAGCCCCAGCATTTT. It encodes CASSRELSNQPQHF. The variable domain in full, with the rest retrieved from reference TRBV28 and TRBJ1-5, is DVKVTQSSRYLVKRTGEKVFLECVQDMDHENMFWYRQDPGLGLRLIYFSYDVKMKEKGDIPEGYSVSREKKERFSLILESASTNQTSMYLCASSRELSNQPQHFGDGTRLSIL.

The V gene is TRBV2, the J gene TRBJ1-6; 9 bases align to TRBD1. Trimming at V came to 9 bases and at J to 7 bases, leaving 7 bases not matched to a gene. The CDR3 extends over 14 amino acids. Germline assignment: CDR1 SNHLY and CDR2 FYNNEI. The CDR3 coding sequence is TGTGCCAGTGGGGGACAGGGAAGGAATTCACCCCTCCACTTT. Its protein is CASGGQGRNSPLHF. The full variable domain, rest sourced from reference TRBV2 and TRBJ1-6, is EPEVTQTPSHQVTQMGQEVILRCVPISNHLYFYWYRQILGQKVEFLVSFYNNEISEKSEIFDDQFSVERPDGSNFTLKIRSTKLEDSAMYFCASGGQGRNSPLHFGNGTRLTVT.

CDR3 amino acids: CASSIVAGQMNTEAFF. CDR3 coding DNA: TGTGCCTCGTCGATAGTGGCGGGACAGATGAACACTGAAGCTTTCTTT. The chain employs TRBV30 and TRBJ1-1; 7 nucleotides match TRBD1. This CDR3 spans 16 amino acids. V shed 7 bases and J 0 bases; nucleotides not matched to a gene: 14. Germline lookup yields CDR1 GTSNPN and CDR2 SVGIG (reference sequence).

This chain connects TRBV6-2 or TRBV6-3 to TRBJ2-7, with 9 bases lining up with TRBD1. With 2 bases clipped from V and 3 bases from J, the junction kept 8 bases outside the gene matches. Germline V gives CDR1 MNHEY, CDR2 SVGEGT. The CDR3 totals 16 residues. The CDR3 DNA is TGTGCCAGCAGTTACCCGACCGGGACAGGGAACTACGAGCAGTACTTC. This translates into CASSYPTGTGNYEQYF.

This clone was counted once. J is TRBJ1-2 and V is TRBV3-1 (or the pseudogene TRBV3-2); 9 nucleotides align to TRBD1. The V segment lost 0 bases and the J segment 4 bases; nucleotides outside the gene matches: 3. Germline CDR1 is LGHDT and CDR2 is YNNKEL (reference sequence). The CDR3 has 15 amino acids. The CDR3 DNA reads TGTGCCAGCAGCCAAGATACAGGGGGCTTCTATGGCTACACCTTC. Protein product: CASSQDTGGFYGYTF.